This TCR beta chain is drawn from a study of blood T cell repertoires in COVID-19. In germline, CDR1 is SGHTS, CDR2 YDEGEE. Trimming removed 6 bases at V and 13 bases at J, with 16 bases between. This CDR3 is 11 amino acids long. Some clones are missing from TCRdb's copy, which holds only in-frame ones; the method was immunoSEQ multiplex PCR. The sample records under 250,000 clones, 92% being singletons. This clonotype was obtained from a man aged 60 to 69 with COVID-19, enrolled during active disease. The sequenced sample was peripheral blood. This sequence joins TRBV5-8 and TRBJ1-2; D not certain. The CDR3 DNA reads TGTGCCAGCACCCTGGTTGGCCCTCCCACCTTC. Translated, it gives CASTLVGPPTF.